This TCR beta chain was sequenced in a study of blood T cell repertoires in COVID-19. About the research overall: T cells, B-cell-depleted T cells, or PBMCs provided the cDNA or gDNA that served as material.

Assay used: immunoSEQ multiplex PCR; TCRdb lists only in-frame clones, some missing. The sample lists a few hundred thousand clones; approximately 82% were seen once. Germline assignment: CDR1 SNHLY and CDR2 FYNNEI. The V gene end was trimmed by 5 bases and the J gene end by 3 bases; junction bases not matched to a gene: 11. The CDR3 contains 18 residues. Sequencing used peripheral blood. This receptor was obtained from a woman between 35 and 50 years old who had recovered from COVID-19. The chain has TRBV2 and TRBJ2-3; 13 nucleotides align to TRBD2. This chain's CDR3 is CASSSQWGLAGMTDTQYF. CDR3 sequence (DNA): TGTGCCAGCAGTTCTCAGTGGGGACTAGCGGGGATGACAGATACGCAGTATTTT.